This TCR beta chain was captured by sequencing in a study of T-cell reconstitution after alpha-beta-depleted transplantation in children. A TCRbeta library incorporating unique molecular identifiers was prepared. TCRdb redid the calling of the PCR reads with MiXCR, one entry per CDR3 protein. The repertoire includes some 550,000 distinct CDR3 sequences, around 19% of them detected once, and less than 4% sits in the top ten. This clonotype appeared a few times. The V end lost 3 bases, the J end lost 6 bases, and 12 bases lay between the germline ends. The CDR3 has 12 residues. Germline V gene sequence: CDR1 DFQATT, CDR2 SNEGSKA (reference sequence).

The sequences come from PBMCs from the stem cell graft donor, collected from the stem cell graft. The gene calls are TRBV20-1 and TRBJ2-7, with a possible D match to TRBD1 (6 bases). This clonotype was obtained from a human donor who donated a stem cell graft to a child with acute lymphoblastic leukemia. The chain's CDR3 is CSARPGDIEQYF. Written as DNA, the CDR3 is TGCAGTGCTAGGCCTGGGGACATCGAGCAGTACTTC.